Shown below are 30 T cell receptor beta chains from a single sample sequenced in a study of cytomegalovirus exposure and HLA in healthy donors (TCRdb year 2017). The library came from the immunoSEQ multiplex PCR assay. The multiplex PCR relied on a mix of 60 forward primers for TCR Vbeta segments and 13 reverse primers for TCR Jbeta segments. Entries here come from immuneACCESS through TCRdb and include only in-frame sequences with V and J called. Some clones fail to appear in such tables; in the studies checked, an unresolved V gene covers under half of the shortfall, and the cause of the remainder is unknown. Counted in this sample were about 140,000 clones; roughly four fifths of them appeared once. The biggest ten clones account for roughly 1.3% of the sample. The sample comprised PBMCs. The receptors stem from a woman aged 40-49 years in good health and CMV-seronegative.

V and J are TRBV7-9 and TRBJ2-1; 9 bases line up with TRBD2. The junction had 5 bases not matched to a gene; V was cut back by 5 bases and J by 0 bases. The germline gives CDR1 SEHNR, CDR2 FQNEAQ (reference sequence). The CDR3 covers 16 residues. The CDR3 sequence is CASSTLAGSSYNEQFF. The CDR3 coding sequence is TGTGCCAGCAGCACCCTAGCGGGGAGCTCCTACAATGAGCAGTTCTTC.

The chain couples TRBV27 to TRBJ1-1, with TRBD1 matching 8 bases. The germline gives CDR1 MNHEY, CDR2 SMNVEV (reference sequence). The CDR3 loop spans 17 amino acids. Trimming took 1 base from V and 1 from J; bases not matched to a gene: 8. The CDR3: CASSLLQGDRWNTEAFF. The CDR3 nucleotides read TGTGCCAGCAGTTTATTACAGGGGGACCGATGGAACACTGAAGCTTTCTTT.

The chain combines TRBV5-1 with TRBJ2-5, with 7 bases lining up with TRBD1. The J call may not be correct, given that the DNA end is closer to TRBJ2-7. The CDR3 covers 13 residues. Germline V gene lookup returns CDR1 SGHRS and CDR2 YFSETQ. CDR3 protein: CASSLGQGDEQYF. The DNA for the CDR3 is TGCGCCAGCAGCTTGGGGCAGGGGGACGAGCAGTACTTC.

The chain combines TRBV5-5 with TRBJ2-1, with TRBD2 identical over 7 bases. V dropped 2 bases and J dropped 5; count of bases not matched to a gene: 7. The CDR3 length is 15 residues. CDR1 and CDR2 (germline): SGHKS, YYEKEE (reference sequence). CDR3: CASSLFGGFHNEQFF. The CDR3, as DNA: TGTGCCAGCAGCTTATTCGGGGGGTTCCACAATGAGCAGTTCTTC.

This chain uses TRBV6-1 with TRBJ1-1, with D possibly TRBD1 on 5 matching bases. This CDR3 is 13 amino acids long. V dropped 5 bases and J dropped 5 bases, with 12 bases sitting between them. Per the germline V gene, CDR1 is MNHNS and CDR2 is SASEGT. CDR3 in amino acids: CASSPGIGTEAFF. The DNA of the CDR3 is TGTGCCAGCAGTCCAGGGATCGGGACTGAAGCTTTCTTT.

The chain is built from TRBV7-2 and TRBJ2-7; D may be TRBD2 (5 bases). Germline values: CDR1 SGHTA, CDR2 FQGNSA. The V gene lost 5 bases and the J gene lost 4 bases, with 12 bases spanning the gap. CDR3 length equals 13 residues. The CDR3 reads CASSPKSGYEQYV. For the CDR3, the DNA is TGTGCCAGCAGCCCAAAATCGGGGTACGAGCAGTACGTC.

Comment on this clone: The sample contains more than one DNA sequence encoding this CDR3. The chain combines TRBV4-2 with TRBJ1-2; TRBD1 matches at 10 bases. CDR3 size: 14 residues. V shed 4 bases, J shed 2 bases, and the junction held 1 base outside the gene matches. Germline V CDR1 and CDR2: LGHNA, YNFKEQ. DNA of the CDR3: TGTGCCAGCAGCCCGGACAGGGGGAACTATGGCTACACCTTC. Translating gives CASSPDRGNYGYTF.

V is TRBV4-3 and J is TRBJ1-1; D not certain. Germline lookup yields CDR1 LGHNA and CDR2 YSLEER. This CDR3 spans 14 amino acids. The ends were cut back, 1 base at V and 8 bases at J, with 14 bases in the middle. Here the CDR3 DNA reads TGCGCCAGCAGCCAAGTGGCGGGCCCGACCGAAGCTTTCTTT. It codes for CASSQVAGPTEAFF.

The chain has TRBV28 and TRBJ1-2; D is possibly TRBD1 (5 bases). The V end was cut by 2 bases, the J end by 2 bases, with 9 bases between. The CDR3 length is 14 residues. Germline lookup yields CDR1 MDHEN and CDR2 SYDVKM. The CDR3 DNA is TGTGCCAGCAGTTTAGCAGGGCTGAACTATGGCTACACCTTC. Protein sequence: CASSLAGLNYGYTF.

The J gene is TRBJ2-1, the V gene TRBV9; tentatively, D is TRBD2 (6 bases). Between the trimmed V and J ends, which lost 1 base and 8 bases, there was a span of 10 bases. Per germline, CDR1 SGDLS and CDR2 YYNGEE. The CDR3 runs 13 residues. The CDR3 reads CASSVRDFDEQFF. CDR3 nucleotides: TGTGCCAGCAGCGTACGGGACTTCGATGAGCAGTTCTTC.

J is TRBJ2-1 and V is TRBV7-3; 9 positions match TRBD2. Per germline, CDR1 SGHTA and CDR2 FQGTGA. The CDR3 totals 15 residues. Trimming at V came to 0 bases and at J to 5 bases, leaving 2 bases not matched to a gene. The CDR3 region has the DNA TGTGCCAGCAGCTTAACGCTAGCGGGGAACAATGAGCAGTTCTTC. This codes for CASSLTLAGNNEQFF.

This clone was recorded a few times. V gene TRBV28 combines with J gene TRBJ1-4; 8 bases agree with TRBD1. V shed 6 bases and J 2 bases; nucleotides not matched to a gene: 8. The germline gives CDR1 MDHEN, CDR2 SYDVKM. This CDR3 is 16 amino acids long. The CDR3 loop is CASSQTGASTNEKLFF. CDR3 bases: TGTGCCAGCAGCCAGACAGGGGCCTCGACTAATGAAAAACTGTTTTTT.

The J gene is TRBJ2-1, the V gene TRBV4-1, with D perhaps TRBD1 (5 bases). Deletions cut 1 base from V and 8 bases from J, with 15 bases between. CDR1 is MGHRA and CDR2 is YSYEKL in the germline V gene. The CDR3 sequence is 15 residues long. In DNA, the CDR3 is TGCGCCAGCAGCCAAGTTGCAGGGCCTGGAGATGAGCAGTTCTTC. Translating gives CASSQVAGPGDEQFF.

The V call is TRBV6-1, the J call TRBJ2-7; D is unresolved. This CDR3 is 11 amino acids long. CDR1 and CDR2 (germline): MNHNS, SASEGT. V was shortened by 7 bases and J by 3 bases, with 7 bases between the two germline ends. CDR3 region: CASTMNYEQYF. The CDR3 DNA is TGTGCCAGCACTATGAACTACGAGCAGTACTTC.

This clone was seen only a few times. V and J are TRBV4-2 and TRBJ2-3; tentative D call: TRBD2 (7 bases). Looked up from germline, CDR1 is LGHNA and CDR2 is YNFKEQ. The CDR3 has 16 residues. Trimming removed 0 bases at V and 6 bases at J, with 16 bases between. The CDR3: CASSQDRAGARDTQYF. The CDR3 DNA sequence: TGTGCCAGCAGCCAAGATCGTGCGGGGGCGAGGGATACGCAGTATTTT.

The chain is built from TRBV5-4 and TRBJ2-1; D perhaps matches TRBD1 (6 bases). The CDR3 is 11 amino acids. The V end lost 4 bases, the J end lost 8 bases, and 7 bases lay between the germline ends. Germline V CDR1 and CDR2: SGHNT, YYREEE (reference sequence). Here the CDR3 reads CASSRQDEQFF. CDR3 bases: TGTGCCAGCAGCAGACAGGATGAGCAGTTCTTC.

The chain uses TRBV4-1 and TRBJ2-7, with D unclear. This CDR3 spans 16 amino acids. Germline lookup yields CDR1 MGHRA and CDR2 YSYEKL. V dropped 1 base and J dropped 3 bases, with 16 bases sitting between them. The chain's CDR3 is CASSQAPSAEHYEQYF. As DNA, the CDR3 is TGCGCCAGCAGCCAAGCCCCATCGGCGGAACACTACGAGCAGTACTTC.

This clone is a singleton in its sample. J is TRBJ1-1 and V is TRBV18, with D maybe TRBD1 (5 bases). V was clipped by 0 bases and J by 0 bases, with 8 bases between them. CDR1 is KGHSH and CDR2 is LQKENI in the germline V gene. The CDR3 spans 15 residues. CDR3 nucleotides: TGTGCCAGCTCACCACCGCGGGGGGTGAACACTGAAGCTTTCTTT. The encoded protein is CASSPPRGVNTEAFF.

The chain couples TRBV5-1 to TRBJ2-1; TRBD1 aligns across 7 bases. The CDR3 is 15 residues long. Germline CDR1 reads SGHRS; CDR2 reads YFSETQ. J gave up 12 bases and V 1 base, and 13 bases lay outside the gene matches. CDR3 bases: TGCGCCAGCAGCTTGCGGGCCCAGACAGGGTTGGGGCAGTTCTTC. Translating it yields CASSLRAQTGLGQFF.

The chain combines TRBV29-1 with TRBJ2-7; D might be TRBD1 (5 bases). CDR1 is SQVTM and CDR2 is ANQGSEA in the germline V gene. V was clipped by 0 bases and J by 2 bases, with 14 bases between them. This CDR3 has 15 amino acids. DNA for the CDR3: TGCAGCGTTGAAGATCCCAGGGCTGGGACCTACGAGCAGTACTTC. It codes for CSVEDPRAGTYEQYF.

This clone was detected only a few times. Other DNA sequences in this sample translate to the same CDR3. The CDR3 loop is CASSAEWTVGTQPQHF. DNA of the CDR3: TGTGCCAGCAGTGCAGAATGGACAGTGGGAACCCAGCCCCAGCATTTT. The chain carries TRBV6-1 and TRBJ1-5, with TRBD1 as a possible D gene (6 bases). Germline CDR1 MNHNS, CDR2 SASEGT. V was shortened by 4 bases and J by 7 bases, with 20 bases between the two germline ends. The CDR3 loop spans 16 amino acids.

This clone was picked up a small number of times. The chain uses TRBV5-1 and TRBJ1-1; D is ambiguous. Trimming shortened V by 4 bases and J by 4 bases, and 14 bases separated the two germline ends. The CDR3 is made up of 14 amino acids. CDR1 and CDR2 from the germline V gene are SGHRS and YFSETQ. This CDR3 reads CASSEEVYFTEAFF. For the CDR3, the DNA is TGCGCCAGCAGCGAGGAGGTTTACTTCACTGAAGCTTTCTTT.

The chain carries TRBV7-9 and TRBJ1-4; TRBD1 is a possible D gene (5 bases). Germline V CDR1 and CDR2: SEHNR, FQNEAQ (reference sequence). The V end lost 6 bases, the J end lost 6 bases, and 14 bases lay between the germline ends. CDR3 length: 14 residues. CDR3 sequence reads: CASRPVRAYEKLFF. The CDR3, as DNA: TGTGCCAGCAGACCGGTCAGGGCCTATGAAAAACTGTTTTTT.

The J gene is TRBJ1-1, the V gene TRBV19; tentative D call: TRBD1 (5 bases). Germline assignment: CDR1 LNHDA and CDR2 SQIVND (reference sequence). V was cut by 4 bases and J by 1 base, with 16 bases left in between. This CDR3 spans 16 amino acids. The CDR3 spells CASSTGVKDTNTEAFF. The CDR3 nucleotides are TGTGCCAGTAGTACTGGGGTAAAGGACACGAACACTGAAGCTTTCTTT.

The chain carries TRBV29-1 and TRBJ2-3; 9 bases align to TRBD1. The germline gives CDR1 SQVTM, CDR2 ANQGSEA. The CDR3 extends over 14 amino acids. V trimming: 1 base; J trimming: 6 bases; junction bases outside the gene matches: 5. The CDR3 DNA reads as TGCAGCGTTGAAGGAGGGACAGGGTTTGATACGCAGTATTTT. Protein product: CSVEGGTGFDTQYF.

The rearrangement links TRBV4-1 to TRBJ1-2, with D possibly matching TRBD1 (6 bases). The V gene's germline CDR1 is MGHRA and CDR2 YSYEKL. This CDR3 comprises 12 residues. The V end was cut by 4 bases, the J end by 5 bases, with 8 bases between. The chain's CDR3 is CASSPRGYGYTF. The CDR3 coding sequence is TGCGCCAGCAGCCCCAGGGGATATGGCTACACCTTC.

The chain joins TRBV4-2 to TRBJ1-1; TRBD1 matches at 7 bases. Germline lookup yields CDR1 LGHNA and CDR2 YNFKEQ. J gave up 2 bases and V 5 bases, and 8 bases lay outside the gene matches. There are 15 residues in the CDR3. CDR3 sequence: CASSTRQGLNTEAFF. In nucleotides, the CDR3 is TGTGCCAGCAGCACTAGACAGGGTCTAAACACTGAAGCTTTCTTT.

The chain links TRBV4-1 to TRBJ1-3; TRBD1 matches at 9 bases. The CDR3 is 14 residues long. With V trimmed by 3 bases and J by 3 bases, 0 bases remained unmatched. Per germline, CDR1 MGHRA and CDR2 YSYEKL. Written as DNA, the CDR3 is TGCGCCAGCAGCCAGGGACAGGGTGGAAACACCATATATTTT. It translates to CASSQGQGGNTIYF.

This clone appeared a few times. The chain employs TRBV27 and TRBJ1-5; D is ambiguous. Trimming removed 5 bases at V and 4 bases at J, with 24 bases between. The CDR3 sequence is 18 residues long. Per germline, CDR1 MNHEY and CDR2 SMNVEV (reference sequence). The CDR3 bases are TGTGCCAGCAGTCCCCCCAGACGAGGGAGGTTGTTGAATCAGCCCCAGCATTTT. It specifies CASSPPRRGRLLNQPQHF.

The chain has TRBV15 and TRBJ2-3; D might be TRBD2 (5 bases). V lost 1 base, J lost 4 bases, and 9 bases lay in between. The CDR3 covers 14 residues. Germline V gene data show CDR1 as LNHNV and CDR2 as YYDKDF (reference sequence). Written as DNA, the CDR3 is TGTGCCACCAGCAGAGTACTAGAGGCAGATACGCAGTATTTT. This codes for CATSRVLEADTQYF.